A single sample is the source of the 15 T cell receptor beta chains below, sequenced in a study of human T cells and chemical hapten exposure (dated by TCRdb to the early 2020s). Explained via the paper, the time point label denotes: pre-sensitization, week 0. The treatment or condition label, as the study defines it: therapeutic diphenylcyclopropenone sensitization with weekly scalp DPC. Libraries were constructed by RACE. The run used a NextSeq 500. The public reads were reanalyzed by TCRdb: fastp trimming at Q25, MiXCR alignment, in-frame beta chains only. Rows with a matching CDR3 protein are joined into one entry that keeps the most common DNA and genes. Counted in this sample were tens of thousands of distinct CDR3 sequences; 9.4% of them appeared once. The biggest ten clones account for 14% to 15% of the sample. The source was whole blood, collected in connection with sensitization to the hapten diphenylcyclopropenone (DPC). The receptors were gathered from a woman aged 40 to 50 with alopecia areata. Some clones in this sample may be carry-over from other donors' samples.

This clonotype has a count of ten or more. The CDR3 nucleotides read TGTGCCAGCAGCTTGGTGGGAGGAAACACCATATATTTT. Its translation is CASSLVGGNTIYF. The genes are TRBV5-4 and TRBJ1-3; D remains ambiguous. The germline V gene has CDR1 SGHNT and CDR2 YYREEE (reference sequence). The CDR3 has 13 residues. The V gene lost 0 bases and the J gene lost 4 bases, with 5 bases spanning the gap.

V gene TRBV20-1 combines with J gene TRBJ2-7; D is possibly TRBD2 (5 bases). V dropped 6 bases and J dropped 0 bases, with 12 bases sitting between them. Germline CDR1 is DFQATT and CDR2 is SNEGSKA (reference sequence). This CDR3 has 13 amino acids. The CDR3 DNA reads TGCAGTGCCCTAGCCACAACCTCCTACGAGCAGTACTTC. This translates into CSALATTSYEQYF.

This clonotype was observed at least ten times. For the CDR3, the DNA is TGCGCCAGCAGCCAAGATGTGGGACAGGAGAACACTGAAGCTTTCTTT. This encodes CASSQDVGQENTEAFF. V usage is TRBV4-3 and J usage is TRBJ1-1; 8 positions match TRBD1. This CDR3 is 16 amino acids long. The V gene's germline CDR1 is LGHNA and CDR2 YSLEER. V was pared by 0 bases and J by 1 base, with 4 bases of the junction left unmatched.

The chain recombines TRBV6-1 with TRBJ2-7; D is unresolved. This CDR3 contains 12 residues. Germline V gene sequence: CDR1 MNHNS, CDR2 SASEGT. V was shortened by 2 bases and J by 2 bases, with 4 bases between the two germline ends. CDR3 region: CASSETTYEQYF. In DNA, the CDR3 is TGTGCCAGCAGTGAAACGACCTACGAGCAGTACTTC.

V usage is TRBV3-2 and J usage is TRBJ1-1. TRBV3-2 is a known pseudogene. The CDR3 runs 14 residues. In DNA form, the CDR3 reads TGTGCCAGCAGCCAGACCGCCATGAACACTGAAGCTTTCTTT. It codes for CASSQTAMNTEAFF.

This clonotype was seen repeatedly, ten times or more. The V call is TRBV20-1, the J call TRBJ2-7; TRBD1 matches at 11 bases. V gave up 0 bases and J gave up 6 bases; unmatched junction bases: 4. The CDR3 runs to 14 residues. The germline gives CDR1 DFQATT, CDR2 SNEGSKA (reference sequence). CDR3 sequence: CSARDGGQGGEQYF. CDR3 nucleotides: TGCAGTGCTAGAGATGGGGGACAGGGGGGCGAGCAGTACTTC.

This clonotype appeared a few times. The chain is built from TRBV12-3 or TRBV12-4 and TRBJ2-7; weak D call: TRBD2 (5 bases). V lost 3 bases and J 2 bases, leaving 5 bases between the germline ends. The CDR3 extends over 12 amino acids. The CDR3 DNA follows: TGTGCCAGCAGTTTCGGGACCTACGAGCAGTACTTC. Translating it yields CASSFGTYEQYF.

This clonotype was picked up many times. The J gene is TRBJ1-2, the V gene TRBV7-2, with D possibly being TRBD1 (5 bases). The CDR3 extends over 16 amino acids. Germline CDR1 SGHTA, CDR2 FQGNSA. V gave up 6 bases and J gave up 4 bases, with 21 bases separating them. The CDR3 nucleotides read TGTGCCAGCAGTCATTTACAGGAGCACTTTATCTATGGCTACACCTTC. This gives the protein CASSHLQEHFIYGYTF.

The chain uses TRBV14 and TRBJ1-1; D is ambiguous. V shed 1 base and J shed 9 bases, with 12 bases lying between them. This CDR3 is 13 amino acids long. Germline-derived CDR1 and CDR2 are SGHDN and FVKESK. CDR3 loop: CASSQVKDPKAFF. As DNA, the CDR3 is TGTGCCAGCAGCCAAGTAAAGGATCCGAAAGCTTTCTTT.

The chain carries TRBV4-1 and TRBJ2-3; D possibly uses TRBD1 or TRBD2 (5 bases each). The CDR3 loop spans 15 amino acids. V was pared by 2 bases and J by 1 base, with 10 bases between. Looked up from germline, CDR1 is MGHRA and CDR2 is YSYEKL. The CDR3 DNA sequence: TGCGCCAGCAGCCAAACGGGACCTGGCACAGATACGCAGTATTTT. It specifies CASSQTGPGTDTQYF.

This clonotype was seen ten or more times. The chain couples TRBV6-4 to TRBJ2-2, with 10 positions matching TRBD2. Germline V gives CDR1 MRHNA, CDR2 SNTAGT. This CDR3 contains 15 residues. Trimming removed 3 bases from V and 6 bases from J; junction bases left unmatched: 4. Here the CDR3 reads CASSELAGNSGELFF. The CDR3 region has the DNA TGTGCCAGCAGTGAACTAGCGGGGAATTCCGGGGAGCTGTTTTTT.

At least ten counts were recorded for this clonotype. This sequence joins TRBV20-1 and TRBJ1-1; D perhaps matches TRBD1 (5 bases). The CDR3 loop spans 13 amino acids. Deletions cut 6 bases from V and 3 bases from J, with 14 bases between. Germline-derived CDR1 and CDR2 are DFQATT and SNEGSKA (reference sequence). CDR3 nucleotides: TGCAGTGCCCGGGGGGGAGTAGACACTGAAGCTTTCTTT. Its protein product is CSARGGVDTEAFF.

This clonotype was counted many times. The chain couples TRBV3-1 to TRBJ1-1; 8 bases are a match to TRBD1. The germline V gene has CDR1 LGHDT and CDR2 YNNKEL (reference sequence). With 2 bases clipped from V and 2 bases from J, the junction kept 10 bases outside the gene matches. The CDR3 is 17 residues long. The CDR3 coding sequence is TGTGCCAGCAGCCAACTCGACAGGGGAGGGGGTAACACTGAAGCTTTCTTT. Its protein is CASSQLDRGGGNTEAFF.

J is TRBJ1-1 and V is TRBV20-1, with D uncertain. CDR3 length: 11 residues. V lost 4 bases and J 6 bases, leaving 9 bases between the germline ends. Germline V CDR1 and CDR2: DFQATT, SNEGSKA (reference sequence). CDR3: CSATPGAEAFF. The CDR3 nucleotides are TGCAGTGCTACCCCTGGGGCTGAAGCTTTCTTT.

This clonotype was detected many times. V gene TRBV11-2 combines with J gene TRBJ2-5, with 8 bases lining up with TRBD2. CDR1 is SGHAT, CDR2 FQNNGV, per germline. The CDR3 is made up of 15 amino acids. Germline trimming cut 1 base from V and 1 base from J; bases unmatched to any gene: 2. CDR3 sequence (DNA): TGTGCCAGCAGCTTAGTAGGACTAGCCCAAGAGACCCAGTACTTC. Residues: CASSLVGLAQETQYF. The full variable domain, with the rest looked up from reference TRBV11-2 and TRBJ2-5, is EAGVAQSPRYKIIEKRQSVAFWCNPISGHATLYWYQQILGQGPKLLIQFQNNGVVDDSQLPKDRFSAERLKGVDSTLKIQPAKLEDSAVYLCASSLVGLAQETQYFGPGTRLLVL.